The 8 T cell receptor beta chains below come from one sample, sequenced in a study of CD8 T cells in Susac syndrome. An amount of RNA that ranged from about 0.45 to 1 ug was reverse transcribed with random hexamers. TCRdb recomputed calls from the immunoSEQ multiplex PCR reads with MiXCR, one row per CDR3 protein. The table shows roughly 190,000 distinct CDR3 sequences, with nearly 97% occurring only once. Sequences were obtained from CD4+ T cells from PBMCs. The receptors derive from a human donor with Susac syndrome.

The chain recombines TRBV11-2 with TRBJ2-6; 11 bases are a match to TRBD1. The germline gives CDR1 SGHAT, CDR2 FQNNGV. The CDR3 is made up of 21 amino acids. V was pared by 6 bases and J by 1 base, with 17 bases of the junction left unmatched. The CDR3 here is CASRRGQGVPFGDSGANVLTF. CDR3 nucleotides: TGTGCCAGCAGACGGGGACAGGGGGTTCCCTTTGGCGATTCTGGGGCCAACGTCCTGACTTTC.

This clonotype was found once. This chain connects TRBV30 to TRBJ2-7, with D perhaps matching TRBD1 or TRBD2 (5 bases each). Germline loops: CDR1 GTSNPN, CDR2 SVGIG (reference sequence). Trimming removed 3 bases from V and 13 bases from J, with 22 bases in between. The CDR3 has 13 residues. DNA of the CDR3: TGTGCCTGGAGAATGGCAGGGACCCAGATGTTATACTTC. Residues: CAWRMAGTQMLYF.

The chain has TRBV7-9 and TRBJ2-7, with 7 bases matching TRBD2. Per germline, CDR1 SEHNR and CDR2 FQNEAQ (reference sequence). With V trimmed by 5 bases and J by 3 bases, 10 bases remained unmatched. The CDR3 loop spans 15 amino acids. The CDR3 nucleotides read TGTGCCAGCAGCCAAGGACTAGGAGGAAACTACGAGCAGTACTTC. Its protein is CASSQGLGGNYEQYF.

CDR3: CASSEWDPKSDTQYF. Here the CDR3 DNA reads TGCGCCAGCAGTGAGTGGGACCCTAAGTCAGATACGCAGTATTTT. The chain links TRBV10-2 to TRBJ2-3; TRBD1 or TRBD2 may be the D gene (5 bases each). The CDR3 has 15 amino acids. The V and J ends lost 1 base and 4 bases respectively, with 12 bases between them. The germline gives CDR1 WSHSY, CDR2 SAAADI.

V is TRBV7-8 and J is TRBJ1-4; 8 bases match TRBD1. This CDR3 has 15 amino acids. Trimming at V came to 2 bases and at J to 7 bases, leaving 6 bases not matched to a gene. Germline V CDR1 and CDR2: SGHVS, FQNEAQ. The CDR3 here is CASSLRAGGVEKLFF. CDR3 DNA: TGTGCCAGCAGCTTAAGGGCAGGGGGCGTTGAAAAACTGTTTTTT.

The CDR3 is CASSLGRGEHTEAFF. The CDR3 nucleotides read TGCGCCAGCAGCTTGGGACGGGGGGAGCACACTGAAGCTTTCTTT. V usage is TRBV5-1 and J usage is TRBJ1-1; maybe TRBD1 (5 bases). The CDR3 has 15 residues. Trimming removed 0 bases from V and 3 bases from J, with 12 bases in between. Germline V CDR1 and CDR2: SGHRS, YFSETQ.

The sample holds one count of this clonotype. The J gene is TRBJ1-1, the V gene TRBV30; the D gene is possibly TRBD1 (5 bases). Germline V gives CDR1 GTSNPN, CDR2 SVGIG (reference sequence). Trimming cost V 0 bases and J 4 bases, with 12 bases left between them. CDR3 length: 14 residues. The CDR3 reads CAWSVGAGATEAFF. CDR3 DNA sequence: TGTGCCTGGAGTGTAGGGGCGGGAGCCACTGAAGCTTTCTTT.

The DNA for the CDR3 is TGTGCCTGCTTAGCGTTTTCCTACAATGAGCAGTTCTTC. Encoded protein: CACLAFSYNEQFF. The J gene is TRBJ2-1, the V gene TRBV7-2, with a weak D call TRBD2 (5 bases). The germline V gene has CDR1 SGHTA and CDR2 FQGNSA. Between the trimmed V and J ends, which lost 11 bases and 1 base, there was a span of 12 bases. CDR3 length: 13 amino acids.